Presented here are 18 T cell receptor beta chains from one specimen sequenced in a study of immune cell composition in non-small cell lung cancer. The data were produced by immunoSEQ multiplex PCR, yet TCRdb's version contains in-frame clones alone and is incomplete. The sample holds some 9,200 clones, less than 80% seen once. The sequenced material came from lung tumor tissue. These receptor sequences come from a human donor with non-small cell lung cancer.

This clone was recorded only once. The rearrangement links TRBV28 to TRBJ2-5, with D possibly TRBD1 on 7 matching bases. The germline V gene encodes CDR1 MDHEN and CDR2 SYDVKM. The CDR3 runs to 15 residues. Trimming shortened V by 5 bases and J by 5 bases, and 18 bases separated the two germline ends. DNA of the CDR3: TGTGCCAGCAGTCCACTAGGACAGGCGGGGGAGACCCAGTACTTC. It encodes CASSPLGQAGETQYF.

This CDR3 reads CASSPPGTGANVLTF. CDR3 DNA: TGTGCCAGCAGCCCCCCGGGAACTGGGGCCAACGTCCTGACTTTC. The rearrangement uses TRBV5-6 and TRBJ2-6; tentatively, D is TRBD2 (5 bases). V lost 4 bases and J 2 bases, leaving 10 bases between the germline ends. This CDR3 has 15 residues. CDR1 is SGHDT and CDR2 is YYEEEE in the germline V gene.

The gene calls are TRBV5-6 and TRBJ1-2; no firm D call. The germline gives CDR1 SGHDT, CDR2 YYEEEE. The CDR3 consists of 14 residues. V lost 4 bases, J lost 4 bases, and 14 bases lay in between. In nucleotides, the CDR3 is TGTGCCAGCAGCGACCTGGGAGGAGGCTATGGCTACACCTTC. Its protein is CASSDLGGGYGYTF.

This chain connects TRBV7-9 to TRBJ1-2, with unresolved D. The CDR3 consists of 14 residues. V was clipped by 5 bases and J by 2 bases, with 12 bases between them. Germline V gives CDR1 SEHNR, CDR2 FQNEAQ (reference sequence). CDR3 sequence reads: CASSQVGRNYGYTF. The CDR3 DNA follows: TGTGCCAGCAGCCAGGTGGGGAGGAACTATGGCTACACCTTC.

V is TRBV27 and J is TRBJ1-2; TRBD1 agrees at 8 bases. The length of the CDR3 is 14 residues. The germline CDR1 and CDR2 sequences are MNHEY and SMNVEV (reference sequence). The V and J ends lost 3 bases and 7 bases, in that order; junction bases with no gene match: 7. The CDR3 region is CASSFQGALTGYTF. DNA for the CDR3: TGTGCCAGCAGTTTCCAGGGGGCTCTAACTGGCTACACCTTC.

The chain is built from TRBV15 and TRBJ1-1; D not certain. This CDR3 is built from 13 residues. Trimming took off 4 bases at V and 3 bases at J, with 9 bases between the two ends. CDR1 and CDR2 (germline): LNHNV, YYDKDF (reference sequence). The CDR3 sequence: CATSTQLDTEAFF. CDR3 coding DNA: TGTGCCACCAGCACTCAGTTGGACACTGAAGCTTTCTTT.

This chain connects TRBV19 to TRBJ2-7; 7 bases fit TRBD1. This CDR3 is built from 14 residues. CDR1 and CDR2 from the germline V gene are LNHDA and SQIVND (reference sequence). Unmatched junction bases numbered 6, after V lost 5 bases and J lost 2 bases. CDR3 in amino acids: CASSVGTAAYEQYF. The CDR3 nucleotides are TGTGCCAGTAGTGTCGGGACAGCTGCCTACGAGCAGTACTTC.

V gene TRBV7-3 combines with J gene TRBJ1-2; 10 nucleotides align to TRBD1. V shed 5 bases, J shed 7 bases, and the junction held 7 bases outside the gene matches. The CDR3 consists of 14 residues. CDR1 is SGHTA, CDR2 FQGTGA, per germline. The DNA for the CDR3 is TGTGCCAGCAGCCTAAGGGGACAGGGGTCTGGCTACACCTTC. This codes for CASSLRGQGSGYTF.

This clone was observed a handful of times. The chain recombines TRBV5-4 with TRBJ2-7; D remains unclear. Germline CDR1 SGHNT, CDR2 YYREEE (reference sequence). Trimming stripped 5 bases from V and 6 bases from J, with 12 bases between. The CDR3 covers 12 residues. Here the CDR3 reads CASSIGRIEQYF. The CDR3 DNA sequence: TGTGCCAGCAGTATCGGACGGATCGAGCAGTACTTC.

The chain links TRBV5-6 to TRBJ2-7; D ambiguous. There are 15 residues in the CDR3. V was trimmed by 5 bases and J by 3 bases, leaving 18 bases between them. CDR1 and CDR2 from the germline V gene are SGHDT and YYEEEE. The CDR3 DNA follows: TGTGCCAGCAGTTCGCCTCCCCAGGCCCACTACGAGCAGTACTTC. Translation: CASSSPPQAHYEQYF.

CDR3 DNA: TGTGCCTGGAGTGGGGACAGGCCCAGTGCAGTTAGCAATCAGCCCCAGCATTTT. Protein: CAWSGDRPSAVSNQPQHF. The chain links TRBV30 to TRBJ1-5; 8 nucleotides match TRBD1. With V trimmed by 1 base and J by 0 bases, 11 bases remained unmatched. The germline V gene encodes CDR1 GTSNPN and CDR2 SVGIG (reference sequence). The CDR3 consists of 18 residues.

This clone was seen a handful of times. This sequence joins TRBV7-9 and TRBJ1-6; 9 nucleotides match TRBD1. Germline assignment: CDR1 SEHNR and CDR2 FQNEAQ (reference sequence). Losses at the gene ends were 5 bases for V and 0 bases for J; bases not matched to a gene: 8. The length of the CDR3 is 18 residues. CDR3 nucleotide sequence: TGTGCCAGCAGCCGACAGGGGGGCTTGAGCTCCTATAATTCACCCCTCCACTTT. Translated, it gives CASSRQGGLSSYNSPLHF.

The chain couples TRBV28 to TRBJ2-3; tentative D call: TRBD1 (7 bases). V shed 6 bases and J shed 3 bases, with 19 bases lying between them. This CDR3 is 16 amino acids long. Germline CDR1 MDHEN, CDR2 SYDVKM. The CDR3 is CASSNRQGGETDTQYF. The CDR3 DNA follows: TGTGCCAGCAGCAATCGACAGGGAGGAGAGACAGATACGCAGTATTTT.

The chain combines TRBV9 with TRBJ2-3, with 8 bases that match TRBD2. The CDR3 has 15 residues. Germline V CDR1 and CDR2: SGDLS, YYNGEE. Trimming cost V 0 bases and J 5 bases; bases outside gene matches: 5. CDR3 amino acids: CASSVAGGLRDTQYF. CDR3 nucleotides: TGTGCCAGCAGCGTAGCGGGGGGGCTGAGAGATACGCAGTATTTT. Together with reference TRBV9 and TRBJ2-3, the CDR3 gives the full variable domain: DSGVTQTPKHLITATGQRVTLRCSPRSGDLSVYWYQQSLDQGLQFLIQYYNGEERAKGNILERFSAQQFPDLHSELNLSSLELGDSALYFCASSVAGGLRDTQYFGPGTRLTVL.

The chain uses TRBV6-5 and TRBJ2-5, with TRBD1 as a possible D gene (6 bases). The J call is doubtful: the DNA matches TRBJ2-7 better. CDR1 MNHEY and CDR2 SVGAGI come from the germline V gene. The CDR3 is 15 amino acids. In nucleotides, the CDR3 is TGTGCCAGCAGTACAACCAGGGGTTTAGGATTCGAGCAGTACTTC. This encodes CASSTTRGLGFEQYF.

The chain employs TRBV28 and TRBJ2-7; 9 bases match TRBD1. Germline trimming cut 6 bases from V and 5 bases from J; bases unmatched to any gene: 8. The CDR3 loop spans 14 amino acids. CDR1 and CDR2 (germline): MDHEN, SYDVKM. The CDR3 sequence: CASRVPGQGNEQYF. The CDR3 nucleotides are TGTGCCAGCAGAGTTCCGGGACAGGGTAACGAGCAGTACTTC.

V is TRBV2 and J is TRBJ2-1; 10 bases fit TRBD2. V was pared by 11 bases and J by 9 bases, with 7 bases of the junction left unmatched. This CDR3 spans 12 amino acids. Germline V CDR1 and CDR2: SNHLY, FYNNEI. The CDR3 nucleotides read TGTGCCGGAACTAGCGGGAAGGGTGAGCAGTTCTTC. This translates into CAGTSGKGEQFF. Variable domain in full (rest from reference TRBV2 and TRBJ2-1): EPEVTQTPSHQVTQMGQEVILRCVPISNHLYFYWYRQILGQKVEFLVSFYNNEISEKSEIFDDQFSVERPDGSNFTLKIRSTKLEDSAMYFCAGTSGKGEQFFGPGTRLTVL.

This rearrangement joins TRBV5-1 to TRBJ1-4, with 9 nucleotides matching TRBD1. CDR3 length equals 15 residues. Per the germline V gene, CDR1 is SGHRS and CDR2 is YFSETQ. Losses at the gene ends were 4 bases for V and 6 bases for J; bases not matched to a gene: 7. This CDR3 is CASSLQGAHDEKLFF. The CDR3 region has the DNA TGCGCCAGCAGCCTACAGGGGGCCCATGATGAAAAACTGTTTTTT.